This T cell receptor beta chain was captured by sequencing in a study of CD8+CD57+ T cells in acquired aplastic anemia. Notes on the study in general: Found in both controls and patients were approximately 31 CD8+ CDR3 sequences.

This clonotype was seen at least ten times. Its specificity is unknown. Genomic DNA served as template for TCR beta VDJ and CDR3 profiling. TCRdb processed the reads anew with MiXCR; each CDR3 protein has one entry. The repertoire has some 190,000 distinct CDR3 sequences, around 59% of them found once; the top ten carry about a sixth. This TCR came from a human donor in good health, serving as a control. Sequenced: sorted CD4+, CD8+, or CD8+CD57+ T cells (not recorded which) from PBMCs.

The DNA of the CDR3 is TGTGCCACCATCGGAGGAGACAGAATCTATGGCTACACCTTC. As protein: CATIGGDRIYGYTF. This chain joins TRBV6-5 and TRBJ1-2; D is perhaps TRBD1 (5 bases). V was clipped by 10 bases and J by 4 bases, with 19 bases between them. The germline gives CDR1 MNHEY, CDR2 SVGAGI. This CDR3 has 14 amino acids.